The rows below give T cell receptor beta chains drawn from one sample of a study of PD-1 blockade in classical Hodgkin lymphoma. Generated by immunoSEQ multiplex PCR, the TCRdb table keeps only in-frame clones and is missing some. The repertoire holds roughly 86,000 clones, with 75% to 85% as singletons. The material sequenced was peripheral blood mononuclear cells (PBMCs), taken before the fourth cycle of nivolumab. These receptor sequences come from a human donor with classical Hodgkin lymphoma. The CDR3 runs from the conserved cysteine through the conserved F or W. D genes are given only for firm matches. For some rows the clone size is stated as once, few or many, or as a class when expanded; others skip it.

CDR3 protein,CDR3 DNA,D gene,V gene,J gene,clone size
CASSTGDINQPQHF,TGTGCCAGTAGTACAGGGGACATAAATCAGCCCCAGCATTTT,NA,TRBV19,TRBJ1-5,NA
CASSLEGTGWDEQFF,TGTGCCAGCAGCTTAGAAGGGACTGGCTGGGATGAGCAGTTCTTC,NA,TRBV11-2,TRBJ2-1,NA
CASSYSTLREAFF,TGTGCCAGCAGTTACTCGACTTTACGTGAAGCTTTCTTT,NA,TRBV6-5,TRBJ1-1,NA
CATSRVRGQSYEQYF,TGTGCCACCAGCAGAGTAAGGGGCCAGTCCTACGAGCAGTACTTC,NA,TRBV15,TRBJ2-7,NA
CASSLVGRAGELFF,TGTGCCAGCAGCTTGGTCGGGAGGGCCGGGGAGCTGTTTTTT,TRBD2,TRBV5-6,TRBJ2-2,NA
CASSQPGQGLGEQYF,TGTGCCAGCAGCCAGCCGGGACAGGGCCTTGGCGAGCAGTACTTC,TRBD1,TRBV7-2,TRBJ2-7,once
CASSTIAGASYEQYF,TGTGCCAGCAGTACGATAGCGGGAGCCTCTTACGAGCAGTACTTC,TRBD2,TRBV6-6,TRBJ2-7,NA
CASSQDGLAVRTDTQYF,TGCGCCAGCAGCCAAGATGGGCTAGCGGTCCGCACAGATACGCAGTATTTT,TRBD2,TRBV4-1,TRBJ2-3,NA
CASSLSLGSNYGYTF,TGTGCCAGCAGCCTTTCATTGGGGTCTAACTATGGCTACACCTTC,NA,TRBV7-9,TRBJ1-2,NA
CASTLLSGTHNPYEQYF,TGTGCCAGCACCCTCTTATCCGGGACACACAACCCTTACGAGCAGTACTTC,NA,TRBV9,TRBJ2-7,NA
CASSTYRGTHTEQYF,TGTGCCAGCAGCACTTACAGGGGGACTCATACCGAGCAGTACTTC,TRBD1,TRBV7-9,TRBJ2-7,NA
CASSQGRTSGLYNEQFF,TGCGCCAGCAGCCAAGGGAGGACTAGCGGATTGTACAATGAGCAGTTCTTC,TRBD2,TRBV4-1,TRBJ2-1,NA
CVRSFMGDRGNYGYTF,TGTGTCAGAAGCTTTATGGGGGACAGGGGGAACTATGGCTACACCTTC,NA,TRBV7-5,TRBJ1-2,NA
CASPRVEKATGELFF,TGTGCCAGCCCCCGGGTTGAGAAGGCGACCGGGGAGCTGTTTTTT,NA,TRBV18,TRBJ2-2,NA
CASSSAGTSNTEAFF,TGTGCCAGCAGTTCAGCCGGGACCTCGAACACTGAAGCTTTCTTT,NA,TRBV28,TRBJ1-1,NA
CASSVGGAGTDTQYF,TGTGCCAGCAGCGTTGGAGGGGCCGGCACAGATACGCAGTATTTT,NA,TRBV9,TRBJ2-3,NA
CASSIGGGSNQPQHF,TGTGCCAGTAGTATAGGCGGGGGTAGCAATCAGCCCCAGCATTTT,NA,TRBV19,TRBJ1-5,NA
CASSPRGASGDTQYF,TGTGCCAGCAGCCCACGGGGGGCCTCCGGAGATACGCAGTATTTT,NA,TRBV9,TRBJ2-3,NA
CAWRGPRALGEKLFF,TGTGCCTGGAGGGGACCTCGGGCGCTCGGGGAAAAACTGTTTTTT,NA,TRBV30,TRBJ1-4,once
CASSYATGVGYEQYF,TGTGCCAGCAGTTACGCGACAGGGGTGGGGTACGAGCAGTACTTC,TRBD1,TRBV6-6,TRBJ2-7,NA
CASSFLSGVAEAFF,TGTGCCAGCAGCTTCCTCTCGGGGGTTGCTGAAGCTTTCTTT,NA,TRBV7-2,TRBJ1-1,NA
CASSPLAGTNTGELFF,TGTGCCAGCAGCCCCCTAGCGGGAACGAACACCGGGGAGCTGTTTTTT,TRBD2,TRBV5-6,TRBJ2-2,NA
CSAQTSGSTNEQFF,TGCAGCGCCCAAACTAGCGGGAGTACAAATGAGCAGTTCTTC,TRBD2,TRBV29-1,TRBJ2-1,NA
CAWSVGSRTDTQYF,TGTGCCTGGAGTGTCGGTTCCCGCACAGATACGCAGTATTTT,NA,TRBV30,TRBJ2-3,once
CATIGDASEQYF,TGTGCCACCATAGGGGACGCGTCCGAGCAGTACTTC,NA,TRBV6-1,TRBJ2-7,once
CASGDLNTEAFF,TGTGCCAGCGGGGACCTGAACACTGAAGCTTTCTTT,NA,TRBV25-1,TRBJ1-1,NA
CASSLSAARGTEAFF,TGTGCCAGCAGTTTATCCGCGGCCCGGGGGACTGAAGCTTTCTTT,NA,TRBV27,TRBJ1-1,NA
CAISASTGELFF,TGTGCCATCAGTGCATCCACCGGGGAGCTGTTTTTT,NA,TRBV10-3,TRBJ2-2,NA
CASSVEAGSNYGYTF,TGTGCCAGCAGCGTAGAGGCAGGTTCTAACTATGGCTACACCTTC,NA,TRBV9,TRBJ1-2,NA
CASSVAGAGEQFF,TGTGCCAGCAGTGTAGCAGGGGCGGGTGAGCAGTTCTTC,NA,TRBV6-1,TRBJ2-1,NA
CASSTASGRSYNEQFF,TGTGCCAGCAGCACCGCTAGCGGTCGCTCCTACAATGAGCAGTTCTTC,TRBD2,TRBV6-6,TRBJ2-1,NA
CASSEAREAAKNIQYF,TGTGCCAGCAGTGAAGCGCGGGAAGCGGCCAAAAACATTCAGTACTTC,NA,TRBV6-1,TRBJ2-4,NA
CASSYRGPSSGNTIYF,TGTGCCAGCAGCTACCGGGGACCGAGCTCTGGAAACACCATATATTTT,NA,TRBV5-8,TRBJ1-3,NA
CASSQTGDSTGYTF,TGTGCCAGCAGCCAGACAGGGGATAGTACGGGCTACACCTTC,TRBD1,TRBV5-5,TRBJ1-2,NA
CASSALTSGSTYNEQFF,TGCGCCAGCAGCGCCTTGACTAGCGGGAGCACCTACAATGAGCAGTTCTTC,TRBD2,TRBV5-1,TRBJ2-1,NA
CAPLSRLAGTSGSTDTQYF,TGCGCCCCTCTCAGCCGTCTCGCCGGGACTAGCGGATCCACAGATACGCAGTATTTT,TRBD2,TRBV10-1,TRBJ2-3,NA